The present T cell receptor beta chain was sequenced within a study of beta chain features in type 1 diabetes. For the study at large: Examination covered 100 million to 140 million sorted cells spanning all samples. General study points: The study found moderately but significantly shorter TCRB CDR3s in all four CD4+ subsets of Type 1 diabetes patients.

Every participating donor gave one draw, a heparinised blood sample averaging roughly 0.12 L. This CDR3 has 18 amino acids. V lost 0 bases to trimming and J lost 5 bases; unmatched junction nucleotides: 11. Germline V lookup: CDR1 MGHRA, CDR2 YSYEKL. On this clone: The antigen remains unidentified.

The study reverse transcribed the entire isolated RNA, so it sequenced expressed TCRB transcripts. The repertoire was sequenced with immunoSEQ multiplex PCR; TCRdb's copy has only in-frame clones and lacks some. The sample records about 270,000 clones, roughly 13% being singletons. This TCR came from a man under 40 with type 1 diabetes. Sequenced material: naive CD4+ T cells from blood. The chain has TRBV4-1 and TRBJ2-2, with 8 bases lining up with TRBD1. CDR3: CASSQDPSRTGRTGELFF. The CDR3 nucleotides are TGCGCCAGCAGCCAAGATCCCTCTAGGACAGGGAGGACCGGGGAGCTGTTTTTT.